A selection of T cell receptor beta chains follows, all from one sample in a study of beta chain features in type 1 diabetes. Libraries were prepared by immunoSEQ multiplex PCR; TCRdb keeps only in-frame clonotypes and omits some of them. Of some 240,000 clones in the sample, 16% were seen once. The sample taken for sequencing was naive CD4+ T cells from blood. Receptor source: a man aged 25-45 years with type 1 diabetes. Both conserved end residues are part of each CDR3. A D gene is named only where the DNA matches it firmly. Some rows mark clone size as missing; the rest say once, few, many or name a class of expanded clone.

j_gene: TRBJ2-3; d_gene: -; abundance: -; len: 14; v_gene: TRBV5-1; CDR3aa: CASSRSSITDTQYF; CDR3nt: TGCGCCAGCAGCAGGTCATCTATCACAGATACGCAGTATTTT
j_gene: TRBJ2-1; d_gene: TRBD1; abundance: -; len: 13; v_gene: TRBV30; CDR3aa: CAWTGTGVNEQFF; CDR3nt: TGTGCCTGGACTGGGACAGGGGTCAATGAGCAGTTCTTC
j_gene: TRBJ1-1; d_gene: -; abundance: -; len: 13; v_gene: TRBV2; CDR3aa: CASGREVNTEAFF; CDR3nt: TGTGCCAGCGGCAGGGAGGTGAACACTGAAGCTTTCTTT
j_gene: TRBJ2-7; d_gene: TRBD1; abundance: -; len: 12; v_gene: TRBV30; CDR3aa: CAWTQGANEQYF; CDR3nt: TGTGCCTGGACTCAGGGGGCGAACGAGCAGTACTTC
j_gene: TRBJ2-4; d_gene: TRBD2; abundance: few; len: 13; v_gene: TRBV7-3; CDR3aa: CASSLTREDIQYF; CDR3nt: TGTGCCAGCAGCTTAACCCGGGAGGACATTCAGTACTTC
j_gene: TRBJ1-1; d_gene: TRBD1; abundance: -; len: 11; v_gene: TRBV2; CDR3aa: CASIGDREAFF; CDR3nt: TGTGCCAGCATTGGGGACAGGGAAGCTTTCTTT
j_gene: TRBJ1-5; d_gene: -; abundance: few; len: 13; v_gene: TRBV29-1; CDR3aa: CSVVSGVNQPQHF; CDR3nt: TGCAGCGTTGTTTCAGGGGTGAATCAGCCCCAGCATTTT
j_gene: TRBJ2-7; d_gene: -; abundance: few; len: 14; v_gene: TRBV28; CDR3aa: CASSLGGASYEQYF; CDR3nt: TGTGCCAGCAGTTTAGGGGGCGCAAGCTACGAGCAGTACTTC
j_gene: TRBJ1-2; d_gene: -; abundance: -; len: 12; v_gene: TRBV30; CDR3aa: CAWNLQYDGYTF; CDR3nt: TGTGCCTGGAATTTACAGTATGATGGCTACACCTTC
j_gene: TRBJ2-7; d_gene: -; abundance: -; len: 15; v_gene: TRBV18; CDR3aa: CASSPNPLPYYEQYF; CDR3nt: TGTGCCAGCTCACCAAATCCGTTACCATACTACGAGCAGTACTTC
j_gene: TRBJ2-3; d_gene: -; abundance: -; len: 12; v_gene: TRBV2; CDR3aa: CASSERADTQYF; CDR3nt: TGTGCCAGCAGTGAAAGGGCAGATACGCAGTATTTT
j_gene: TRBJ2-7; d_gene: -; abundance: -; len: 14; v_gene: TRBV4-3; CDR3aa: CASSQVRGAYEQYF; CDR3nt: TGCGCCAGCAGCCAAGTCAGGGGCGCCTACGAGCAGTACTTC
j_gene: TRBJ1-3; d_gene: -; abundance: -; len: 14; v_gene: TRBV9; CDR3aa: CASSRGRGGNTIYF; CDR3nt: TGTGCCAGCAGTAGAGGCAGGGGCGGAAACACCATATATTTT
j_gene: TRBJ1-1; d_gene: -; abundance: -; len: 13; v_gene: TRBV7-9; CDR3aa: CASSFQMNTEAFF; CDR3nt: TGTGCCAGCAGCTTTCAAATGAACACTGAAGCTTTCTTT
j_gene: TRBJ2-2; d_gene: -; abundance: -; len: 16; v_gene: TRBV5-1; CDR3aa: CASSSLGVINTGELFF; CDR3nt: TGCGCCAGCAGCTCCCTGGGGGTGATAAACACCGGGGAGCTGTTTTTT
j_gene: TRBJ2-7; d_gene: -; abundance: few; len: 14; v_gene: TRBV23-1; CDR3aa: CASSQHTGRYEQYF; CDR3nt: TGCGCCAGCAGTCAGCATACAGGGAGGTACGAGCAGTACTTC
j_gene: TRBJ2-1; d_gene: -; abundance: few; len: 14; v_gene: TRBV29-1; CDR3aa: CSVGGRRSYNEQFF; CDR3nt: TGCAGCGTTGGAGGGAGGCGTTCCTACAATGAGCAGTTCTTC
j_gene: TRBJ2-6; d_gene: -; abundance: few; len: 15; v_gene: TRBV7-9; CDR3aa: CASTTDRSGANVLTF; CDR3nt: TGTGCCAGCACGACGGACAGATCTGGGGCCAACGTCCTGACTTTC
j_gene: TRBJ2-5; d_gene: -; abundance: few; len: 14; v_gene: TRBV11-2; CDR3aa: CASSLRMGVETQYF; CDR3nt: TGTGCCAGCAGCTTACGGATGGGGGTAGAGACCCAGTACTTC
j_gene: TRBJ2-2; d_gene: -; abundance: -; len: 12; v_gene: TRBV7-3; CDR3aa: CASSLSGGELFF; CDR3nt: TGTGCCAGCAGCTTAAGCGGCGGGGAGCTGTTTTTT